The 22 T cell receptor beta chains in this list originate from one sample, sequenced in a study of cytotoxic CD8 clonotypes in ibrutinib-treated CLL. Sequencing was performed with immunoSEQ multiplex PCR; in TCRdb, only in-frame clones are kept and a portion is missing. In the table there are about 50,000 clones, about 57% of which are singletons. The material was PBMCs, obtained after 24 months of ibrutinib treatment. The receptors derive from a human donor with chronic lymphocytic leukemia.

This clone was observed a few times. V usage is TRBV6-6 and J usage is TRBJ1-2; a weak D match, TRBD1 (6 bases). The CDR3 has 13 amino acids. V lost 6 bases to trimming and J lost 4 bases, with 12 bases between them. The germline gives CDR1 MNHNY, CDR2 SVGAGI (reference sequence). The CDR3, as DNA: TGTGCCAGCAGAAGGACAGACCTCTATGGCTACACCTTC. This encodes CASRRTDLYGYTF.

The chain is built from TRBV5-1 and TRBJ2-7, with D maybe TRBD2 (5 bases). CDR1 and CDR2 from the germline V gene are SGHRS and YFSETQ. The V gene lost 1 base and the J gene lost 2 bases, with 10 bases spanning the gap. The CDR3 totals 14 residues. The chain's CDR3 is CASSLRSGTYEQYF. CDR3 bases: TGCGCCAGCAGCTTGAGAAGCGGAACCTACGAGCAGTACTTC.

The V and J genes are TRBV14 and TRBJ1-1; D is ambiguous. The CDR3 runs to 12 residues. Trimming cost V 2 bases and J 6 bases, with 7 bases left between them. Germline-derived CDR1 and CDR2 are SGHDN and FVKESK. CDR3 in amino acids: CASSQSVSEAFF. CDR3 DNA: TGTGCCAGCAGCCAATCCGTATCTGAAGCTTTCTTT.

In its sample, this clone was seen once. The chain is built from TRBV28 and TRBJ1-2; TRBD1 agrees at 9 bases. CDR3 length equals 13 residues. CDR1 is MDHEN, CDR2 SYDVKM, per germline. Trimming took 4 bases from V and 7 from J; bases not matched to a gene: 4. The CDR3 DNA reads TGTGCCAGCAGTTCTGGACAGGGGTTTGGCTACACCTTC. This encodes CASSSGQGFGYTF.

The chain joins TRBV5-1 to TRBJ2-1; the match to TRBD1 covers 7 bases. CDR1 is SGHRS, CDR2 YFSETQ, per germline. The ends lost 5 bases at V and 5 bases at J; junction bases unmatched: 7. The CDR3 runs to 14 residues. The DNA of the CDR3 is TGCGCCAGCAGAGAGGGGACAGATCACAATGAGCAGTTCTTC. Its translation is CASREGTDHNEQFF.

In this sample, this clone turned up a few times. CDR3 sequence (DNA): TGCGCCAGCATACCCCGCGGACAGGGGCCAGATACGCAGTATTTT. As protein: CASIPRGQGPDTQYF. This chain uses TRBV5-1 with TRBJ2-3; 9 nucleotides agree with TRBD1. The CDR3 is made up of 15 amino acids. With V trimmed by 6 bases and J by 4 bases, 9 bases remained unmatched. Germline-derived CDR1 and CDR2 are SGHRS and YFSETQ.

This chain links TRBV7-9 with TRBJ1-1; D unresolved. In germline, CDR1 is SEHNR, CDR2 FQNEAQ (reference sequence). Trimming removed 7 bases from V and 6 bases from J, with 12 bases in between. The CDR3 totals 12 residues. DNA of the CDR3: TGTGCCAGCATGGGGAGGAGTTCTGAAGCTTTCTTT. It is translated as CASMGRSSEAFF.

The V gene is TRBV2, the J gene TRBJ1-2, with 7 bases fitting TRBD1. CDR1 is SNHLY, CDR2 FYNNEI, per germline. Germline trimming cut 1 base from V and 4 bases from J; bases unmatched to any gene: 6. The CDR3 runs 15 residues. In nucleotides, the CDR3 is TGTGCCAGCAGTGAAGAAGGGGGGACAGCCTATGGCTACACCTTC. Translating it yields CASSEEGGTAYGYTF. The entire variable domain, with the rest obtained from reference TRBV2 and TRBJ1-2, is as follows: EPEVTQTPSHQVTQMGQEVILRCVPISNHLYFYWYRQILGQKVEFLVSFYNNEISEKSEIFDDQFSVERPDGSNFTLKIRSTKLEDSAMYFCASSEEGGTAYGYTFGSGTRLTVV.

A few counts support this clone. The CDR3 loop reads CASSYLNTEAFF. CDR3 DNA sequence: TGTGCCAGCAGTTACCTTAACACTGAAGCTTTCTTT. The chain uses TRBV28 and TRBJ1-1; unclear D gene. The CDR3 is 12 residues long. Germline values: CDR1 MDHEN, CDR2 SYDVKM. V gave up 4 bases and J gave up 2 bases, with 5 bases separating them.

V is TRBV11-2 and J is TRBJ2-1; D is perhaps TRBD2 (5 bases). Germline loops: CDR1 SGHAT, CDR2 FQNNGV. The CDR3 contains 11 residues. V was clipped by 5 bases and J by 12 bases, with 11 bases between them. The CDR3 protein is CASSPPGSQFF. CDR3 in DNA: TGTGCCAGCAGCCCCCCGGGGTCGCAGTTCTTC.

CDR3 DNA sequence: TGTGCCAGCAGCCCCACTAGCGGGAGCTCCTACGAGCAGTACTTC. The encoded protein is CASSPTSGSSYEQYF. The chain links TRBV7-9 to TRBJ2-7, with 11 positions matching TRBD2. Germline values: CDR1 SEHNR, CDR2 FQNEAQ (reference sequence). Germline trimming cut 5 bases from V and 0 bases from J; bases unmatched to any gene: 3. The CDR3 extends over 15 amino acids. Filled out from reference TRBV7-9 and TRBJ2-7, the complete variable domain reads DTGVSQNPRHKITKRGQNVTFRCDPISEHNRLYWYRQTLGQGPEFLTYFQNEAQLEKSRLLSDRFSAERPKGSFSTLEIQRTEQGDSAMYLCASSPTSGSSYEQYFGPGTRLTVT.

The gene calls are TRBV6-5 and TRBJ2-7, with D perhaps TRBD2 (7 bases). The CDR3 sequence is 14 residues long. The V gene lost 6 bases and the J gene lost 1 base, with 13 bases spanning the gap. CDR1 and CDR2 from the germline V gene are MNHEY and SVGAGI. CDR3 loop: CASSRGGTSYEQYF. The DNA of the CDR3 is TGTGCCAGCAGCCGGGGAGGGACATCCTACGAGCAGTACTTC.

The rearrangement joins TRBV10-3 to TRBJ2-7, with D perhaps assigned TRBD1 or TRBD2 (5 bases each). The CDR3 covers 14 residues. Germline CDR1 and CDR2: ENHRY and SYGVKD. V lost 6 bases to trimming and J lost 1 base, with 13 bases between them. The CDR3 coding sequence is TGTGCCATCAGCCCCCCGGGACGGTCCTACGAGCAGTACTTC. Protein product: CAISPPGRSYEQYF.

The rearrangement uses TRBV11-2 and TRBJ1-1; 12 bases are shared with TRBD1. Per the germline V gene, CDR1 is SGHAT and CDR2 is FQNNGV. With V trimmed by 1 base and J by 11 bases, 5 bases remained unmatched. The CDR3 contains 14 residues. The CDR3 bases are TGTGCCAGCAGCTTAGGGGACAGGGGGCCGCGGGCTTTCTTT. Its protein is CASSLGDRGPRAFF.

This sequence joins TRBV2 and TRBJ1-4, with D perhaps matching TRBD1 (6 bases). Germline-derived CDR1 and CDR2 are SNHLY and FYNNEI. The CDR3 sequence is 14 residues long. The V end lost 7 bases, the J end lost 5 bases, and 14 bases lay between the germline ends. The CDR3 DNA reads TGTGCCAGCAAAGTGGGGGCGAAAAATGAAAAACTGTTTTTT. Translating it yields CASKVGAKNEKLFF.

This clone is a singleton in its sample. The genes are TRBV6-5 and TRBJ2-7; a weak D match, TRBD1 (6 bases). Trimming cost V 0 bases and J 0 bases, with 12 bases left between them. CDR3 size: 16 residues. Germline V gene lookup returns CDR1 MNHEY and CDR2 SVGAGI. The CDR3 DNA sequence: TGTGCCAGCAGTTACTCTAGGGACACCTACTCCTACGAGCAGTACTTC. Encoded protein: CASSYSRDTYSYEQYF.

The chain has TRBV5-1 and TRBJ2-3, with D possibly TRBD1 on 5 matching bases. The CDR3 totals 14 residues. Germline V gene lookup returns CDR1 SGHRS and CDR2 YFSETQ. Trimming removed 1 base from V and 5 bases from J, with 11 bases in between. CDR3 bases: TGCGCCAGCAGCTTGATGACAGTGAAAGATACGCAGTATTTT. Translated, it gives CASSLMTVKDTQYF.

The rearrangement links TRBV9 to TRBJ1-3; 9 positions match TRBD1. The CDR3 runs to 16 residues. Trimming removed 3 bases from V and 4 bases from J; junction bases left unmatched: 8. Germline V lookup: CDR1 SGDLS, CDR2 YYNGEE. As DNA, the CDR3 is TGTGCCAGCAGCGCTCTGGGACAGGGATCCGGAAACACCATATATTTT. It specifies CASSALGQGSGNTIYF.

The chain joins TRBV6-1 to TRBJ1-1; tentative D call: TRBD1 (5 bases). Germline CDR1 is MNHNS and CDR2 is SASEGT. V was pared by 6 bases and J by 1 base, with 9 bases between. The CDR3 length is 13 residues. CDR3 DNA: TGTGCCAGCAGCCTGACAGAGAACACTGAAGCTTTCTTT. Its translation is CASSLTENTEAFF.

The chain links TRBV13 to TRBJ2-3; D perhaps matches TRBD2 (6 bases). This CDR3 has 15 amino acids. The germline V gene encodes CDR1 PRHDT and CDR2 FYEKMQ (reference sequence). Deletions cut 5 bases from V and 0 bases from J, with 12 bases between. The CDR3 DNA reads as TGTGCCAGCAGCGATTCAGGGAGGAGCACAGATACGCAGTATTTT. Residues: CASSDSGRSTDTQYF.

A single count supports this clone. V usage is TRBV5-1 and J usage is TRBJ1-6; the D is unclear. V was cut by 3 bases and J by 9 bases, with 16 bases left in between. The germline V gene encodes CDR1 SGHRS and CDR2 YFSETQ. This CDR3 is 15 amino acids long. CDR3 amino acids: CASSSSGVRVSPLHF. CDR3 DNA sequence: TGCGCCAGCAGCTCCTCTGGGGTGAGGGTTTCACCCCTCCACTTT.

The CDR3 sequence: CASSLAGPNNEQFF. The CDR3, as DNA: TGTGCCAGCAGCTTGGCCGGGCCTAACAATGAGCAGTTCTTC. The rearrangement links TRBV5-4 to TRBJ2-1; D gene unclear. The CDR3 sequence is 14 residues long. Trimming removed 0 bases at V and 5 bases at J, with 9 bases between. The germline CDR1 and CDR2 sequences are SGHNT and YYREEE (reference sequence).